This is a list of T cell receptor beta chains from one sample in a study of T cells in Graves' hyperthyroidism and ophthalmopathy. TCRdb ran MiXCR on the multiplex PCR reads and lists one entry per CDR3 protein. The sample contains 93,000 or so distinct CDR3 sequences, about half of which appear only once. The sample consisted of blood. The receptors here all came from a man between 35 and 55 years old with Graves' hyperthyroidism. Both conserved end residues are part of each CDR3. The D gene is left open where the match is weak. The size of a clone is reported for some rows only, either as once, few or many, or as a class for expanded clones.

V gene: TRBV7-9
clone size: many
D gene: TRBD1
J gene: TRBJ1-2
CDR3 DNA: TGTGCCAGCAGCTCGGACAGGGGGAACTATGGCTACACCTTC
CDR3 protein: CASSSDRGNYGYTF

V gene: TRBV10-2
clone size: many
D gene: -
J gene: TRBJ2-5
CDR3 DNA: TGCGCCAGCAGTGACCACGGCCAGCAAGAGACCCAGTACTTC
CDR3 protein: CASSDHGQQETQYF

V gene: TRBV7-7
clone size: once
D gene: TRBD1
J gene: TRBJ2-1
CDR3 DNA: TGTGCCAGCAGTGCCGTGACAGGGGGCAATCAGCAGTTCTTC
CDR3 protein: CASSAVTGGNQQFF

V gene: TRBV20-1
clone size: once
D gene: -
J gene: TRBJ2-7
CDR3 DNA: TGCTGTGCTCCCGGGGACGTATCCTACGAGCAGTACTTT
CDR3 protein: CCAPGDVSYEQYF

V gene: TRBV5-5
clone size: many
D gene: TRBD2
J gene: TRBJ2-2
CDR3 DNA: TGTGCCAGCAGCTTGATCCCGACTAGCGCAGCCGGGGAGCTGTTTTTT
CDR3 protein: CASSLIPTSAAGELFF

V gene: TRBV27
clone size: once
D gene: -
J gene: TRBJ1-1
CDR3 DNA: TGTGCCAGCAGTTTATGGACCGGAGGGGGGATGTCTTTCTTT
CDR3 protein: CASSLWTGGGMSFF

V gene: TRBV5-1
clone size: many
D gene: -
J gene: TRBJ2-7
CDR3 DNA: TGCGCCAGCAGCGCCATCGACGTACTCCTCGAGCAGTACTTC
CDR3 protein: CASSAIDVLLEQYF

V gene: TRBV4-1
clone size: -
D gene: -
J gene: TRBJ1-1
CDR3 DNA: TGCGCCAGCAGCCAAGAATGGGGGGGGTCCTATGGGGCTTTCTTT
CDR3 protein: CASSQEWGGSYGAFF

V gene: TRBV20-1
clone size: -
D gene: -
J gene: TRBJ2-7
CDR3 DNA: TGCAGTGCTAGATCAAGGACAGCCTACTACGAGCAGTACTTC
CDR3 protein: CSARSRTAYYEQYF

V gene: TRBV5-8
clone size: many
D gene: TRBD1
J gene: TRBJ2-5
CDR3 DNA: TGTGCCAGCAGCCGTGGGACAGCCCAAGAGACCCAGTACTTC
CDR3 protein: CASSRGTAQETQYF

V gene: TRBV6-5
clone size: many
D gene: -
J gene: TRBJ2-7
CDR3 DNA: TGTGCCAGCAGTTACTCGACCTTGGGGTTCTACGAGCAGTACTTC
CDR3 protein: CASSYSTLGFYEQYF

V gene: TRBV6-5
clone size: many
D gene: TRBD1
J gene: TRBJ2-7
CDR3 DNA: TGTGCCAGCAGTTACGTCGGGACAGGGGGCAGCGAGCAGTACTTC
CDR3 protein: CASSYVGTGGSEQYF

V gene: TRBV6-1
clone size: -
D gene: -
J gene: TRBJ1-2
CDR3 DNA: TGTGCCAGCAGTCCCCCTCTACAGACTTCTAACTATGGCTACACCTTC
CDR3 protein: CASSPPLQTSNYGYTF

V gene: TRBV7-2
clone size: -
D gene: TRBD1
J gene: TRBJ2-7
CDR3 DNA: TGTGCCAGCAGCTTAGTGGGGACAGAAAGAGGGGAGCAGTACTTC
CDR3 protein: CASSLVGTERGEQYF

V gene: TRBV24-1
clone size: medium-sized
D gene: -
J gene: TRBJ2-3
CDR3 DNA: TGTGCCACCAGCGGGTCCGGCACAGATACGCAGTATTTT
CDR3 protein: CATSGSGTDTQYF

V gene: TRBV7-2
clone size: -
D gene: TRBD2
J gene: TRBJ2-5
CDR3 DNA: TGTGCCAGCAGCTTAGTGGGGACTAGCGGGAGGGCCGACCAGTACTTC
CDR3 protein: CASSLVGTSGRADQYF

V gene: TRBV18
clone size: few
D gene: -
J gene: TRBJ2-5
CDR3 DNA: TGTGCCAGCTCACAAGGGATATGGGAGACCCAGTACTTC
CDR3 protein: CASSQGIWETQYF

V gene: TRBV10-1
clone size: once
D gene: -
J gene: TRBJ2-1
CDR3 DNA: TGCGCCAGCAGAGATCCCCCGAGCTCCTACAATGAGCAGTTCTTC
CDR3 protein: CASRDPPSSYNEQFF

V gene: TRBV20-1
clone size: many
D gene: TRBD2
J gene: TRBJ2-3
CDR3 DNA: TGCAGTGTCGGACTAGCGGGAGGCGATACGCAGTATTTT
CDR3 protein: CSVGLAGGDTQYF

V gene: TRBV9
clone size: many
D gene: TRBD2
J gene: TRBJ2-1
CDR3 DNA: TGTGCCAGCAGCGTAGAAGGGATAGCGGGAAGCTCCTACAATGAGCAGTTCTTC
CDR3 protein: CASSVEGIAGSSYNEQFF

V gene: TRBV2
clone size: many
D gene: -
J gene: TRBJ2-7
CDR3 DNA: TGTGCCAGCAGGGTTTTGAGGCACGAGCAGTACTTC
CDR3 protein: CASRVLRHEQYF

V gene: TRBV6-4
clone size: many
D gene: -
J gene: TRBJ2-3
CDR3 DNA: TGTGCCAGCAGTGACCTTCCGGCGCAGGGGCCAGATACGCAGTATTTT
CDR3 protein: CASSDLPAQGPDTQYF

V gene: TRBV7-3
clone size: many
D gene: TRBD2
J gene: TRBJ2-2
CDR3 DNA: TGTGCCAGCAGCTTAACTAGCGGGGGGACCGGGGAGCTGTTTTTT
CDR3 protein: CASSLTSGGTGELFF

V gene: TRBV20-1
clone size: -
D gene: TRBD1
J gene: TRBJ1-1
CDR3 DNA: TGCAGCAAACAGGGGACGAACACTGAAGCTTTCTTT
CDR3 protein: CSKQGTNTEAFF

V gene: TRBV24-1
clone size: many
D gene: -
J gene: TRBJ1-2
CDR3 DNA: TGTGCCACCAGTGATCCCCTAGACAATCTTGAAGGTGGCTACACCTTC
CDR3 protein: CATSDPLDNLEGGYTF

V gene: TRBV12-3/TRBV12-4
clone size: -
D gene: -
J gene: TRBJ2-7
CDR3 DNA: TGTGCCAGCAACCGGGGGAGAGGGACCGGGGAGCAGTACTTC
CDR3 protein: CASNRGRGTGEQYF

V gene: TRBV19
clone size: -
D gene: TRBD1
J gene: TRBJ1-5
CDR3 DNA: TGTGCCAGTAGTAACGGGGGACAGGGCCAGCATTTT
CDR3 protein: CASSNGGQGQHF

V gene: TRBV6-2/TRBV6-3
clone size: many
D gene: TRBD1
J gene: TRBJ2-7
CDR3 DNA: TGTGCCAGCAGTTACGGGGGACAGGGCTACGAGCAGTACTTC
CDR3 protein: CASSYGGQGYEQYF

V gene: TRBV10-3
clone size: -
D gene: -
J gene: TRBJ1-5
CDR3 DNA: TGTGCCATCGGTGAGAGTAGCAGGTATAGCAATCAGCCCCAGCATTTT
CDR3 protein: CAIGESSRYSNQPQHF

V gene: TRBV30
clone size: once
D gene: -
J gene: TRBJ2-5
CDR3 DNA: TGTGCCTGGACCGTTCTGCGGGAGACCCAGTACTTC
CDR3 protein: CAWTVLRETQYF

V gene: TRBV2
clone size: -
D gene: -
J gene: TRBJ1-3
CDR3 DNA: TGCGCCACCAGTGAATCGGGGAACACCATATATTTT
CDR3 protein: CATSESGNTIYF

V gene: TRBV12-3/TRBV12-4
clone size: many
D gene: -
J gene: TRBJ2-1
CDR3 DNA: TGTGCCAGCAGCGCGCCGGGGATGATCTACAATGAGCAGTTCTTC
CDR3 protein: CASSAPGMIYNEQFF

V gene: TRBV27
clone size: -
D gene: -
J gene: TRBJ2-7
CDR3 DNA: TGTGCCAGCAGTTTCTCTTGGGACACTAGGCCCTACGAGCAGTACTTC
CDR3 protein: CASSFSWDTRPYEQYF

V gene: TRBV11-2
clone size: -
D gene: -
J gene: TRBJ1-5
CDR3 DNA: TGTGCCAGCTCACCAACGGTGGCAGGATCTCATCAGCCCCAGCATTTT
CDR3 protein: CASSPTVAGSHQPQHF

V gene: TRBV6-5
clone size: -
D gene: TRBD2
J gene: TRBJ2-1
CDR3 DNA: TGTGCCAGCAGTTACTTACCCCCGACTAGCGGGCAAACCAATGAGCAGTTCTTC
CDR3 protein: CASSYLPPTSGQTNEQFF

V gene: TRBV2
clone size: -
D gene: -
J gene: TRBJ2-5
CDR3 DNA: TGTGCCAGCAGCCTCGGGACCTCTGGGGTGCTCTTC
CDR3 protein: CASSLGTSGVLF

V gene: TRBV10-3
clone size: many
D gene: -
J gene: TRBJ2-7
CDR3 DNA: TGTGCCATCAGGGGAGACAGCACCTACGAGCAGTACTTC
CDR3 protein: CAIRGDSTYEQYF

V gene: TRBV4-2
clone size: many
D gene: -
J gene: TRBJ2-1
CDR3 DNA: TGTGCCAGCAGCCAGGAGGGGGCCAGACGGGATGAGCAGTTCTTC
CDR3 protein: CASSQEGARRDEQFF

V gene: TRBV25-1
clone size: medium-sized
D gene: -
J gene: TRBJ2-1
CDR3 DNA: TGTGCCAGCAGTGAAGCGTACAATGAGCAGTTCTTC
CDR3 protein: CASSEAYNEQFF

V gene: TRBV19
clone size: many
D gene: -
J gene: TRBJ1-5
CDR3 DNA: TGTGCCAGTAGTCGAGGTCCGGCAGACTATAGCAATCAGCCCCAGCATTTT
CDR3 protein: CASSRGPADYSNQPQHF

V gene: TRBV5-4
clone size: few
D gene: -
J gene: TRBJ2-3
CDR3 DNA: TGTGCCAGCAGGCTTCAGGGGAGGAGGACAGATACGCAGTATTTT
CDR3 protein: CASRLQGRRTDTQYF

V gene: TRBV4-2
clone size: many
D gene: -
J gene: TRBJ2-7
CDR3 DNA: TGTGCCAGCAGCCAAGGTTCGGCAGAATCGCAGCAGTACTTC
CDR3 protein: CASSQGSAESQQYF

V gene: TRBV10-3
clone size: -
D gene: TRBD1
J gene: TRBJ1-2
CDR3 DNA: TGTGCCATCAAAGAGGACAGGGGGCACCTTCGTAACTATGGCTACACCTTC
CDR3 protein: CAIKEDRGHLRNYGYTF

V gene: TRBV7-2
clone size: many
D gene: -
J gene: TRBJ2-7
CDR3 DNA: TGTGCCAGCAGCTTTCCAGCTTCCTACGAGCAGTACTTC
CDR3 protein: CASSFPASYEQYF

V gene: TRBV9
clone size: many
D gene: -
J gene: TRBJ2-2
CDR3 DNA: TGTGCCAGCAGCGTAGCTGGCAGGAACACCGGGGAGCTGTTTTTT
CDR3 protein: CASSVAGRNTGELFF

V gene: TRBV2
clone size: -
D gene: -
J gene: TRBJ2-5
CDR3 DNA: TGTGCCAGCAGTGAGCAGTCTAGGGAGACCCAGTACTTC
CDR3 protein: CASSEQSRETQYF